What follows are 17 T cell receptor beta chains derived from one specimen sequenced in a study of cytomegalovirus exposure and HLA in healthy donors. It was with 60 Vbeta and 13 Jbeta primers that the PCR ran. TCRdb's copy holds only in-frame clones and misses some; the assay was immunoSEQ multiplex PCR. In the table there are 200,000 to 250,000 clones, approximately 82% of which are singletons. The sequenced sample was PBMCs. These receptor sequences come from a woman aged 35 to 49 in good health and CMV-seronegative.

The chain has TRBV18 and TRBJ1-6; 9 positions agree with TRBD1. V dropped 3 bases and J dropped 5; count of bases not matched to a gene: 2. The length of the CDR3 is 15 residues. Germline CDR1 reads KGHSH; CDR2 reads LQKENI. In DNA form, the CDR3 reads TGTGCCAGCTCACCGGGACAGGGCGATAATTCACCCCTCCACTTT. It codes for CASSPGQGDNSPLHF.

In this sample, this clone turned up once. The rearrangement joins TRBV5-4 to TRBJ2-7, with a possible D match to TRBD2 (7 bases). V shed 2 bases and J shed 4 bases, with 10 bases lying between them. The CDR3 is made up of 13 amino acids. In germline, CDR1 is SGHNT, CDR2 YYREEE (reference sequence). The DNA for the CDR3 is TGTGCCAGCAGCTTCGGGGGGCGGTACGAGCAGTACTTC. Translating it yields CASSFGGRYEQYF.

The chain uses TRBV15 and TRBJ1-5, with D possibly being TRBD1 (5 bases). The V end was cut by 0 bases, the J end by 6 bases, with 21 bases between. There are 18 residues in the CDR3. CDR1 and CDR2 from the germline V gene are LNHNV and YYDKDF (reference sequence). The CDR3: CATSRDGPLGGSFQPQHF. The CDR3 DNA follows: TGTGCCACCAGCAGAGATGGCCCCCTGGGGGGATCGTTTCAGCCCCAGCATTTT.

The genes are TRBV9 and TRBJ2-7, with 7 bases that match TRBD1. Germline assignment: CDR1 SGDLS and CDR2 YYNGEE. With 3 bases clipped from V and 0 bases from J, the junction kept 3 bases outside the gene matches. The CDR3 runs 14 residues. The CDR3 DNA reads TGTGCCAGCAGCGAGGGGGCGAGCTCCTACGAGCAGTACTTC. Its protein product is CASSEGASSYEQYF.

This clone was found a few times. The rearrangement links TRBV7-9 to TRBJ1-2; tentatively, D is TRBD1 (6 bases). The CDR3 runs to 13 residues. Per germline, CDR1 SEHNR and CDR2 FQNEAQ (reference sequence). The germline V and J ends were trimmed by 4 bases and 3 bases, with 9 bases remaining between them. In DNA form, the CDR3 reads TGTGCCAGCAGCTCACAGGGTGACTATGGCTACACCTTC. Translated: CASSSQGDYGYTF.

This chain links TRBV5-1 with TRBJ1-2; 8 nucleotides match TRBD1. CDR1 is SGHRS, CDR2 YFSETQ, per germline. The J segment lost 8 bases and the V segment lost 5 bases, leaving 5 bases of the junction unmatched. There are 12 residues in the CDR3. CDR3 DNA: TGCGCCAGCAGTGGACAGGGTTGGGGCTACACCTTC. It encodes CASSGQGWGYTF. Combining the CDR3 with reference TRBV5-1 and TRBJ1-2 gives the whole variable domain KAGVTQTPRYLIKTRGQQVTLSCSPISGHRSVSWYQQTPGQGLQFLFEYFSETQRNKGNFPGRFSGRQFSNSRSEMNVSTLELGDSALYLCASSGQGWGYTFGSGTRLTVV.

This chain links TRBV18 with TRBJ1-4; D gene ambiguous. The germline V gene has CDR1 KGHSH and CDR2 LQKENI. Trimming stripped 2 bases from V and 6 bases from J, with 7 bases between. The CDR3 runs to 13 residues. The CDR3 region is CASSPARDEKLFF. DNA for the CDR3: TGTGCCAGCTCACCAGCTCGAGATGAAAAACTGTTTTTT.

This rearrangement joins TRBV11-3 to TRBJ1-1; 7 bases are a match to TRBD1. V lost 5 bases to trimming and J lost 0 bases; unmatched junction nucleotides: 3. In germline, CDR1 is SGHNT, CDR2 YENEEA. This CDR3 is 14 amino acids long. CDR3 protein: CASSPGGMNTEAFF. CDR3 DNA: TGTGCCAGCAGCCCAGGGGGAATGAACACTGAAGCTTTCTTT. Full variable domain (outside the CDR3, taken from reference TRBV11-3 and TRBJ1-1): EAGVVQSPRYKIIEKKQPVAFWCNPISGHNTLYWYLQNLGQGPELLIRYENEEAVDDSQLPKDRFSAERLKGVDSTLKIQPAELGDSAVYLCASSPGGMNTEAFFGQGTRLTVV.

V and J are TRBV30 and TRBJ2-5; 9 nucleotides line up with TRBD1. Per germline, CDR1 GTSNPN and CDR2 SVGIG (reference sequence). Germline trimming cut 0 bases from V and 5 bases from J; bases unmatched to any gene: 7. This CDR3 spans 15 amino acids. CDR3 nucleotides: TGTGCCTGGAGTGTTTTACAGGGGGCCTTTGAGACCCAGTACTTC. Translation: CAWSVLQGAFETQYF.

This sequence joins TRBV7-2 and TRBJ2-1; maybe TRBD2 (5 bases). V gave up 7 bases and J gave up 10 bases, with 20 bases separating them. The CDR3 is 14 amino acids. From germline, CDR1 is SGHTA and CDR2 FQGNSA. DNA for the CDR3: TGTGCCAGCACCCCCACAGCGATTAGAGGGGAGCAGTTCTTC. It encodes CASTPTAIRGEQFF.

The chain employs TRBV9 and TRBJ2-3; D perhaps matches TRBD1 (6 bases). The V and J ends lost 4 bases and 6 bases respectively, with 18 bases between them. Looked up from germline, CDR1 is SGDLS and CDR2 is YYNGEE. The CDR3 is made up of 15 amino acids. CDR3 in amino acids: CASSLDGQSSDTQYF. CDR3 coding DNA: TGTGCCAGCAGCCTAGACGGACAGTCGTCTGATACGCAGTATTTT.

This clone occurred a few times. V and J are TRBV7-2 and TRBJ2-4, with TRBD1 identical over 7 bases. CDR3 length equals 16 residues. V gave up 2 bases and J gave up 8 bases; unmatched junction bases: 12. Germline CDR1 and CDR2: SGHTA and FQGNSA. CDR3 nucleotide sequence: TGTGCCAGCAGCTTACGTCCGACAGGGCAGGGGGACATTCAGTACTTC. Residues: CASSLRPTGQGDIQYF.

The V gene is TRBV9, the J gene TRBJ2-1; 11 bases align to TRBD2. There are 16 residues in the CDR3. CDR1 is SGDLS and CDR2 is YYNGEE in the germline V gene. With V trimmed by 4 bases and J by 7 bases, 10 bases remained unmatched. The CDR3 coding sequence is TGTGCCAGCAGCCCTCCTAGCGGGGGGTCCTTAAATGAGCAGTTCTTC. It translates to CASSPPSGGSLNEQFF.

The V and J genes are TRBV28 and TRBJ1-5, with D possibly matching TRBD1 (5 bases). This CDR3 has 14 amino acids. Germline V gene lookup returns CDR1 MDHEN and CDR2 SYDVKM. V lost 2 bases, J lost 3 bases, and 8 bases lay in between. DNA of the CDR3: TGTGCCAGCAGTTTAGTACAGGCCAATCAGCCCCAGCATTTT. Amino acids: CASSLVQANQPQHF.

The chain links TRBV28 to TRBJ1-4; the match to TRBD1 covers 7 bases. J gave up 4 bases and V 2 bases, and 1 base lay outside the gene matches. CDR3 length equals 14 residues. Germline values: CDR1 MDHEN, CDR2 SYDVKM. CDR3 region: CASSLTGVNEKLFF. The CDR3 DNA reads as TGTGCCAGCAGTTTAACAGGGGTTAATGAAAAACTGTTTTTT.

This clone has just a few counts. At one of its ends the junction is not consistent with the germline gene, which may arise from a read error. The CDR3 here is CASSEFSHNEQFF. The CDR3 coding sequence is TGTGCCAGCAGTGAATTCTCCCACAATGAGCAGTTCTTC. V and J are TRBV6-1 and TRBJ2-1; D remains unclear. Germline V gene lookup returns CDR1 MNHNS and CDR2 SASEGT. The CDR3 is made up of 13 amino acids.

The chain combines TRBV7-8 with TRBJ2-1; no clear D. The CDR3 consists of 12 residues. V was cut by 1 base and J by 16 bases, with 14 bases left in between. Looked up from germline, CDR1 is SGHVS and CDR2 is FQNEAQ. In nucleotides, the CDR3 is TGTGCCAGCAGCTTAGACTTATCGAGGAGTTTCTTC. It codes for CASSLDLSRSFF.